The clone carrying this T cell receptor (beta chain) appeared many times. The source of the sample is a study of T cells in Graves' hyperthyroidism and ophthalmopathy. Study information: Peripheral blood collection took place at initial diagnosis, before any treatment.

CDR3 length: 14 residues. V dropped 3 bases and J dropped 14; count of bases not matched to a gene: 5. The germline CDR1 and CDR2 sequences are KGHSH and LQKENI. RNA transcripts were the template for amplifying TCR beta CDR3 regions. The HTBI primer set served for first-round RT-PCR of the TCR CDR3. From the multiplex PCR reads, TCRdb called clonotypes with MiXCR, one entry per CDR3 protein. This sample carries 250,000 or so distinct CDR3 sequences, roughly 15% of them seen once, and the ten largest clones take 30%. Patients with uncontrolled infections, other autoimmune diseases, pregnancy or lactation were excluded. Diagnoses used clinical symptoms, serum thyroxine and TRAb, thyroid ultrasound and orbital computed tomography.

The TCR originated in a woman between 45 and 60 years old with Graves' hyperthyroidism that later progressed to Graves' ophthalmopathy. This chain links TRBV18 with TRBJ1-6; 12 nucleotides agree with TRBD1. Sequenced sample: blood. The CDR3 nucleotides are TGTGCCAGCTCACCCCCGGGACAGGGGGCAACCCTCCACTTT. This translates into CASSPPGQGATLHF.